The 14 T cell receptor beta chains reported below all come from one sample, sequenced in a study of graft-versus-host responses after intestinal transplantation. TCRdb's copy holds only in-frame clones and misses some; the assay was immunoSEQ multiplex PCR. The sample yields around 100,000 clones, about 92% seen once. No antigen has been assigned to these receptors. Specimen: unstimulated CD8+ T cells sorted from spleen or lymph node cells, collected before transplant. Receptor source: a human donor who was the organ donor for an intestinal transplant.

V and J are TRBV4-2 and TRBJ1-1, with TRBD1 as a possible D gene (5 bases). The CDR3 is made up of 13 amino acids. Trimming left V 1 base short and J 6 bases short, with 9 bases between. Germline assignment: CDR1 LGHNA and CDR2 YNFKEQ. The CDR3 nucleotides read TGTGCCAGCAGCCAAGGCAGGGTCGCTGAAGCTTTCTTT. Its translation: CASSQGRVAEAFF.

The chain joins TRBV5-4 to TRBJ2-1, with TRBD2 matching over 11 bases. Per germline, CDR1 SGHNT and CDR2 YYREEE (reference sequence). CDR3 length: 14 amino acids. The V segment lost 5 bases and the J segment 7 bases; nucleotides outside the gene matches: 5. The CDR3 protein is CASSYGTSGNEQFF. The CDR3 nucleotides read TGTGCCAGCAGTTACGGGACTAGCGGTAATGAGCAGTTCTTC.

The rearrangement links TRBV5-4 to TRBJ1-2; D remains unclear. The CDR3 is 15 amino acids. Germline V gene lookup returns CDR1 SGHNT and CDR2 YYREEE (reference sequence). V was trimmed by 4 bases and J by 2 bases, leaving 15 bases between them. The CDR3 DNA reads TGTGCCAGCAGCCAAAAAACAGCGCACAACTATGGCTACACCTTC. It yields the protein CASSQKTAHNYGYTF. The full variable domain, with the rest looked up from reference TRBV5-4 and TRBJ1-2, is ETGVTQSPTHLIKTRGQQVTLRCSSQSGHNTVSWYQQALGQGPQFIFQYYREEENGRGNFPPRFSGLQFPNYSSELNVNALELDDSALYLCASSQKTAHNYGYTFGSGTRLTVV.

The rearrangement links TRBV11-3 to TRBJ2-7, with D uncertain. The CDR3 loop spans 16 amino acids. V lost 2 bases and J 3 bases, leaving 17 bases between the germline ends. Germline values: CDR1 SGHNT, CDR2 YENEEA. As DNA, the CDR3 is TGTGCCAGCAGCTTACACCCACTCGTCTACCTCTACGAGCAGTACTTC. It specifies CASSLHPLVYLYEQYF. Filled out from reference TRBV11-3 and TRBJ2-7, the complete variable domain reads EAGVVQSPRYKIIEKKQPVAFWCNPISGHNTLYWYLQNLGQGPELLIRYENEEAVDDSQLPKDRFSAERLKGVDSTLKIQPAELGDSAVYLCASSLHPLVYLYEQYFGPGTRLTVT.

The rearrangement uses TRBV29-1 and TRBJ1-1; TRBD1 matches at 7 bases. V shed 5 bases and J 0 bases; nucleotides not matched to a gene: 6. Per the germline V gene, CDR1 is SQVTM and CDR2 is ANQGSEA. The CDR3 covers 14 residues. The CDR3 bases are TGCAGCGTTCGACTGACAGGGATGAACACTGAAGCTTTCTTT. Translated: CSVRLTGMNTEAFF.

V usage is TRBV13 and J usage is TRBJ1-2, with TRBD1 matching 9 bases. The V and J ends lost 1 base and 7 bases, in that order; junction bases with no gene match: 7. CDR1 is PRHDT, CDR2 FYEKMQ, per germline (reference sequence). The length of the CDR3 is 15 residues. CDR3 DNA sequence: TGTGCCAGCAGCTTAGTCCGGGACAGGGTCTCTGGCTACACCTTC. Its translation: CASSLVRDRVSGYTF. Complete variable domain (other parts from reference TRBV13 and TRBJ1-2): AAGVIQSPRHLIKEKRETATLKCYPIPRHDTVYWYQQGPGQDPQFLISFYEKMQSDKGSIPDRFSAQQFSDYHSELNMSSLELGDSALYFCASSLVRDRVSGYTFGSGTRLTVV.

The chain has TRBV19 and TRBJ2-7; 8 nucleotides line up with TRBD1. J lost 3 bases, V lost 6 bases, and 1 base had no gene match. The CDR3 contains 12 residues. Per germline, CDR1 LNHDA and CDR2 SQIVND (reference sequence). The CDR3 is CASRGTGYEQYF. DNA for the CDR3: TGTGCCAGTAGGGGGACAGGCTACGAGCAGTACTTC.

The chain is built from TRBV7-2 and TRBJ2-5, with TRBD2 matching over 16 bases. V lost 1 base, J lost 4 bases, and 6 bases stayed unmatched. Germline CDR1 is SGHTA and CDR2 is FQGNSA. This CDR3 is 18 amino acids long. CDR3 DNA: TGTGCCAGCAGCTTAGTGGGACTAGCGGGAGGGCCGGGAGAGACCCAGTACTTC. Residues: CASSLVGLAGGPGETQYF.

The V gene is TRBV7-9, the J gene TRBJ2-3; weak D call: TRBD2 (5 bases). CDR1 SEHNR and CDR2 FQNEAQ come from the germline V gene (reference sequence). Trimming stripped 1 base from V and 2 bases from J, with 10 bases between. The CDR3 loop spans 15 amino acids. The CDR3, as DNA: TGTGCCAGCAGCTTAGGATACCTAGCCACAGATACGCAGTATTTT. Translating it yields CASSLGYLATDTQYF.

This rearrangement joins TRBV30 to TRBJ2-1; D uncertain. The ends were cut back, 3 bases at V and 4 bases at J, with 4 bases in the middle. CDR1 and CDR2 from the germline V gene are GTSNPN and SVGIG (reference sequence). CDR3 length: 11 amino acids. CDR3 sequence reads: CAWRLYNEQFF. CDR3 nucleotide sequence: TGTGCCTGGAGGCTGTACAATGAGCAGTTCTTC.

The rearrangement links TRBV2 to TRBJ2-2; D unresolved. V was trimmed by 8 bases and J by 1 base, leaving 11 bases between them. Germline CDR1 and CDR2: SNHLY and FYNNEI. This CDR3 is built from 14 residues. The CDR3 protein is CASEAEVNTGELFF. CDR3 in DNA: TGTGCCAGCGAGGCAGAAGTGAACACCGGGGAGCTGTTTTTT.

This CDR3 is CSARDRGHTEAFF. CDR3 coding DNA: TGCAGCGCCCGGGACAGGGGGCACACTGAAGCTTTCTTT. This chain links TRBV29-1 with TRBJ1-1, with 12 bases fitting TRBD1. Germline V gene lookup returns CDR1 SQVTM and CDR2 ANQGSEA. The V gene end was trimmed by 7 bases and the J gene end by 3 bases; junction bases not matched to a gene: 3. CDR3 length equals 13 residues.

As for this clone: The same CDR3 can be traced to other DNA sequences in this sample. The rearrangement uses TRBV6-1 and TRBJ2-7; 10 bases fit TRBD1. The V segment lost 1 base and the J segment 3 bases; nucleotides outside the gene matches: 0. Germline V gene lookup returns CDR1 MNHNS and CDR2 SASEGT. The CDR3 runs 14 residues. This CDR3 reads CASSEGTGGYEQYF. Written as DNA, the CDR3 is TGTGCCAGCAGTGAAGGGACAGGGGGCTACGAGCAGTACTTC.

The rearrangement joins TRBV4-3 to TRBJ2-1, with D tentatively TRBD1 (5 bases). CDR3 size: 15 residues. Deletions cut 4 bases from V and 5 bases from J, with 15 bases between. Germline V gives CDR1 LGHNA, CDR2 YSLEER. The CDR3 region has the DNA TGCGCCAGCAGCCCAGGGCCACTCTGGGACAATGAGCAGTTCTTC. Its translation is CASSPGPLWDNEQFF.